This T cell receptor beta chain is drawn from a study of Graves' ophthalmopathy and Graves' hyperthyroidism. This clonotype was counted at least ten times. V lost 3 bases and J 6 bases, leaving 11 bases between the germline ends. The length of the CDR3 is 12 residues. Germline V CDR1 and CDR2: DFQATT, SNEGSKA (reference sequence). Amplifying from RNA transcripts, the study obtained TCR beta CDR3 regions. An opening RT-PCR round employed HTBI primers and preceded a second-round multiplex PCR. TCRdb re-called the multiplex PCR reads with MiXCR, one entry per CDR3 protein. This sample has 300,000 to 350,000 distinct CDR3 sequences, with roughly a sixth found just once.

The receptor was isolated from an adult man with Graves' ophthalmopathy. This rearrangement joins TRBV20-1 to TRBJ1-1; D is undetermined. Sequences were obtained from peripheral blood. CDR3 in DNA: TGCAGTGCTAGCCCCAGGACCGCTGAAGCTTTCTTT. Its translation: CSASPRTAEAFF.